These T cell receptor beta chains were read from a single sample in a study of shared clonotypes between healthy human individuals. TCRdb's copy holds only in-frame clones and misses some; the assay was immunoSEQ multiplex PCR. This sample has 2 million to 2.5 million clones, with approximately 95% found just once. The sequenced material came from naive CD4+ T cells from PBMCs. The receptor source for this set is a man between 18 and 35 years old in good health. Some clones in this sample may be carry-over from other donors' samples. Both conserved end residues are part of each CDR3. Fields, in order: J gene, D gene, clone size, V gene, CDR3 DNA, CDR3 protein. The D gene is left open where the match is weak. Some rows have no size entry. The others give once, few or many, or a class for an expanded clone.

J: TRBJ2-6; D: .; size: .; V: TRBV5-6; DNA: TGTGCCAGCAATAGAATCAGTTGGGCGCTAGACTCTGGGGCCAACGTCCTGACTTTC; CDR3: CASNRISWALDSGANVLTF
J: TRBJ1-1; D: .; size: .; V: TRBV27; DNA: TGTGCCAGCAGTTTGATCGACAACACTGAAGCTTTCTTT; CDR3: CASSLIDNTEAFF
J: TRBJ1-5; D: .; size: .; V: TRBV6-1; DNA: TGTGCCAGCAGTGAAAACTCCTCGGGACAGCCCCAGCATTTT; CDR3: CASSENSSGQPQHF
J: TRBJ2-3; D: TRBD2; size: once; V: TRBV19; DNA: TGTGCCAGTAGTCCGGTTCGGGGGGTGCCCACAGATACGCAGTATTTT; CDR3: CASSPVRGVPTDTQYF
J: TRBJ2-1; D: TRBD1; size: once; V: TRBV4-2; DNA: TGTGCCAGCAGCCAAGATTCCGGGACAGGGAAGGGTCGTGAGCAGTTCTTC; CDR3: CASSQDSGTGKGREQFF
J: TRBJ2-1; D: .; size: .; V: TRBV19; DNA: TGTGCCAGTAGTATAAGTCAAATCCGGGAGCAGTTCTTC; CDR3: CASSISQIREQFF
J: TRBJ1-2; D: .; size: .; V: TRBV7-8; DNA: TGTGCCAGCAGCTTAGATGGGGGGAACTATGGCTACACCTTC; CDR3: CASSLDGGNYGYTF
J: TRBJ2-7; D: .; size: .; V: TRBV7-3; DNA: TGTGCCAGCAGCCCTGGGTCACGCCACGAGCAGTACTTC; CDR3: CASSPGSRHEQYF
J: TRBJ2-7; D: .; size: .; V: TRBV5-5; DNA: TGTGCCAGCAGCTTGTCTGCCCACTCCTACGAGCAGTACTTC; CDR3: CASSLSAHSYEQYF
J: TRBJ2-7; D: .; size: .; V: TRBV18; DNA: TGTGCCAGCTCTCGAGGCTCACCTAACATGGGATTCGAGCAGTACTTC; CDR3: CASSRGSPNMGFEQYF
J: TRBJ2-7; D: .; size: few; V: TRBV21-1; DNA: TGTGCCAGCAGCTCCTCGGACAGGGTCGTTAACGAGCAGTACTTC; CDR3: CASSSSDRVVNEQYF
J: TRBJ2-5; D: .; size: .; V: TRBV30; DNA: TGTGCCTGTGCGGGACAGAGAGCCCAAGAGACCCAGTACTTC; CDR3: CACAGQRAQETQYF
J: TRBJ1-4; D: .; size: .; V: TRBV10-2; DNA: TGCGCCAGCAGCAACAGAAGGTGGGAAAAACTGTTTTTT; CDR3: CASSNRRWEKLFF
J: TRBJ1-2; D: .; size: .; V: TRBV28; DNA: TGTGCCAGCAGTTTCGGGGGGGCTGGTAACTATGGCTACACCTTC; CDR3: CASSFGGAGNYGYTF
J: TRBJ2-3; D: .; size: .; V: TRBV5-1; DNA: TGCGCCAGCAGCTTGGCCGGGGGTAGCGGCACAGATACGCAGTATTTT; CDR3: CASSLAGGSGTDTQYF
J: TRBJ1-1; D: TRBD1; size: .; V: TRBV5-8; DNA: TGTGCCAGCAGCTTGGGACAGGGGGCGACGAACACTGAAGCTTTCTTT; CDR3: CASSLGQGATNTEAFF
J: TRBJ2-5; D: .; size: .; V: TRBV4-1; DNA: TGCGCCAGCAGCCAAGATCGGTGGCAGGGAGTGGGTGAGCAGTACTTC; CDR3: CASSQDRWQGVGEQYF
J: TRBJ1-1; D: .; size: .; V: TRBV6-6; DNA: TGTGCCAGCAGTAGATTGGGACGGAACACTGAAGCTTTCTTT; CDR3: CASSRLGRNTEAFF
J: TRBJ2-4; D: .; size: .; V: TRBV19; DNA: TGTGCCAGTAGTTCCGGTCCAGGGTTGGGCAGAAACATTCAGTACTTC; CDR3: CASSSGPGLGRNIQYF
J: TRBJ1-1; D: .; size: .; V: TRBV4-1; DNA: TGCGCCAGCAGCCAAGTAGGAATCGGGGCCAGGGCTGAAGCTTTCTTT; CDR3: CASSQVGIGARAEAFF
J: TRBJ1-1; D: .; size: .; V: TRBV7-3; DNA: TGTGCCAGCAGCTTAACGGGCCTTGCTGAAGCTTTCTTT; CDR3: CASSLTGLAEAFF
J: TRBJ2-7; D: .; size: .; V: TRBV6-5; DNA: TGTGCCAGCAGTTCGGGGACGTTAGTAATGTACTTC; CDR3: CASSSGTLVMYF
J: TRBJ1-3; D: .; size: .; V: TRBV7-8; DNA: TGTGCCAGCAGCTTAAGCAGAAACACCATATATTTT; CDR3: CASSLSRNTIYF
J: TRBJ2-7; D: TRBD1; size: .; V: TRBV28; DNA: TGTGCCAGCAGTTTATGGGGGACAGGGACTTACGAGCAGTACTTC; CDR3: CASSLWGTGTYEQYF
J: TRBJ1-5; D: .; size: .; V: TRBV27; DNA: TGTGCCAGCAGTCCCGCGCTCAGTTATAGCAATCAGCCCCAGCATTTT; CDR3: CASSPALSYSNQPQHF
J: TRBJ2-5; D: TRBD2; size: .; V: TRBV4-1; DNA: TGCGCCAGCAGCCAGCAGGGTTCTCCATTGACTAGCGGGAAGGAGACCCAGTACTTC; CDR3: CASSQQGSPLTSGKETQYF
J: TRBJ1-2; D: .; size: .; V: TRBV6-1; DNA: TGTGCCAGCAGTCTGGATGTTAACTATGGCTACACCTTC; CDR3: CASSLDVNYGYTF
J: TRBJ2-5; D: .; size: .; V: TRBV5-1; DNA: TGCGCCAGCAGCTTGGAGAGGGTGGGGCAGGAGACCCAGTACTTC; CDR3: CASSLERVGQETQYF
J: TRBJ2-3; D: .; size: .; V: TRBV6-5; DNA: TGTGCCAGCAGTTACTCGATGACAGCTAGCACAGATACGCAGTATTTT; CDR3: CASSYSMTASTDTQYF
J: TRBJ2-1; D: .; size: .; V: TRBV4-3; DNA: TGCGCCAGCAGCCAAAAGGTTTTCTTGCGGCAGTTCTTC; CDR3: CASSQKVFLRQFF
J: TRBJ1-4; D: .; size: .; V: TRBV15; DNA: TGTGCCACCAGCAGGTCCCTCGGAAAACTGTTTTTT; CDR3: CATSRSLGKLFF
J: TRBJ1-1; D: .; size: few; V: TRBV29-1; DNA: TGCAGCGTTGCCGGATTCAACACTGAAGCTTTCTTT; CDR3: CSVAGFNTEAFF
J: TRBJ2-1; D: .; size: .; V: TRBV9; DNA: TGTGCCAGCAGCACAGCCCCAAGGGCCTCCTACAATGAGCAGTTCTTC; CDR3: CASSTAPRASYNEQFF
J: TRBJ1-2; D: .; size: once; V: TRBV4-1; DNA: TGCGCCAGCAGCCAACCACTTTCCCGGGGAGGCTACACCTTC; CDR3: CASSQPLSRGGYTF
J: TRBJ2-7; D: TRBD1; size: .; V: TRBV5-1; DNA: TGCGCCAGCGGTCTAGGGACAGGCAATTACGAGCAGTACTTC; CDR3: CASGLGTGNYEQYF
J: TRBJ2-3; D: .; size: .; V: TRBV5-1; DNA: TGCGCCAGCAGCCAGGAGGGCGCAGGAGATACGCAGTATTTT; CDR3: CASSQEGAGDTQYF
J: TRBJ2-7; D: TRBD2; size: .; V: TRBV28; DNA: TGTGCCAGCAGTATGACTAGCGGGACTCCCCAAGCAGCCTACGAGCAGTACTTC; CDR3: CASSMTSGTPQAAYEQYF
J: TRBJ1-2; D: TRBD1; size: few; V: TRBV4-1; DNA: TGCGCCAGCAGGGCACAGGGGAACTATGGCTACACCTTC; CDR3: CASRAQGNYGYTF
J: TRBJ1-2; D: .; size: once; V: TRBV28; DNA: TGTGCCAGCAGTCCCCCCACGGGGGCCGCCTATGGCTACACCTTC; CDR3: CASSPPTGAAYGYTF
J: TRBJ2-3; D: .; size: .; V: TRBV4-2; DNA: TGTGCCAGCAGCCCTAGGGAGACAGATACGCAGTATTTT; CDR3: CASSPRETDTQYF
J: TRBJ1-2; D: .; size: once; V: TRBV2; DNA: TGTGCCAGCAGTGAGTCCGGAACAGGGACTCCCCCCAACTATGGCTACACCTTC; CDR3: CASSESGTGTPPNYGYTF
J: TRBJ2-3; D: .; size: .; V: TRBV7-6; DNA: TGTGCCAGCAGCTTAGCGGAAGACGGTACGCAGTATTTT; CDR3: CASSLAEDGTQYF
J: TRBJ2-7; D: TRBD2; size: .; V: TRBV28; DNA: TGTGCCAGCAGTTCCGGGGGGACCACCTACGAGCAGTACTTC; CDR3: CASSSGGTTYEQYF
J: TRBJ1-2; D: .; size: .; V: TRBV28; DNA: TGTGCCAGCAGTTTGGGGGGCGGATTTAACTATGGCTACACCTTC; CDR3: CASSLGGGFNYGYTF
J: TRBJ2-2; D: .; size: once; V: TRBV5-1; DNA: TGCGCCAGCAGCTTGCGGGGCCAGGGCACCGGGGAGCTGTTTTTT; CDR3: CASSLRGQGTGELFF
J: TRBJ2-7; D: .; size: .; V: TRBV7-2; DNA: TGTGCCAGCAGCTTTCCGGACAGACGTGCTAACGAGCAGTACTTC; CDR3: CASSFPDRRANEQYF
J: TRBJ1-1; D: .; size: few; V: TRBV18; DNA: TGTGCCAGCTCACCAGGGCTTGCCCAGAACACTGAAGCTTTCTTT; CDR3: CASSPGLAQNTEAFF
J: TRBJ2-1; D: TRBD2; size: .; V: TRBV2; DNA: TGTGCCAGCAGCGCCGCGGGAGGCTCCTACAATGAGCAGTTCTTC; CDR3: CASSAAGGSYNEQFF
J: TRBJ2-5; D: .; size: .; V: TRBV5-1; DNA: TGCGCCAGCAGCATCGAGCACGGGAGTGGTCAAGAGACCCAGTACTTC; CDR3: CASSIEHGSGQETQYF
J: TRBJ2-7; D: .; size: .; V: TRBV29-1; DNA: TGCAGCGGAGGACGGGGACACTACGAGCAGTACTTC; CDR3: CSGGRGHYEQYF
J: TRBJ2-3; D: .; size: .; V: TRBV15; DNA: TGTGCCACCAGCAGTTCACCAGCCACAGATACGCAGTATTTT; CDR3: CATSSSPATDTQYF
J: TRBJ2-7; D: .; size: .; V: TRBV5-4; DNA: TGTGCCAGCAGCAGGACAAGCCAAGGGCCCTACGAGCAGTACTTC; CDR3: CASSRTSQGPYEQYF
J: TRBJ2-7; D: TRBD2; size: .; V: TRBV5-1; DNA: TGCGCCAGCAGCTTGGGGACTAGCGGGAGGTATAGCCACGAGCAGTACTTC; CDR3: CASSLGTSGRYSHEQYF